This note documents a single TCR beta chain sequence. Its antigen remains unknown. TCRdb called the 5' RACE reads again in MiXCR, with one record for every CDR3 protein. This table has hundreds of thousands of distinct CDR3 sequences, around a sixth appearing once. Trimming took off 4 bases at V and 4 bases at J, with 13 bases between the two ends. The CDR3 extends over 16 amino acids. Per germline, CDR1 KGHDR and CDR2 SFDVKD. These data are taken from a study of T-cell memory formation after mild COVID-19. Findings of the study overall: Contracting clones from day 15 to 85 showed balanced CD4/CD8; later expanders favored CD4+. Second-wave clones reaching peak frequency on day 37 lacked confirmed SARS-CoV-2 specificity. Contracting CD8+ clones were enriched in EMRA, CD4+ mainly in CM and EM. Within pre-infection memory, some responding clones were found, suggesting cross-reactive memory joined.

The chain joins TRBV24-1 to TRBJ2-6, with a possible D match to TRBD1 (6 bases). This TCR derives from an adult woman who had mild COVID-19 (a few samples of this study predate the infection). Cell type and time point are not known. Sequences were obtained from PBMCs or a T cell subset sorted from them (not recorded which). CDR3: CATSETGYSGANVLTF. CDR3 sequence (DNA): TGTGCCACCAGTGAAACAGGGTATTCGGGGGCCAACGTCCTGACTTTC.